Only a few counts were recorded for the clone carrying this T cell receptor beta chain. Template material for TCR beta VDJ and CDR3 profiling consisted of genomic DNA. Each CDR3 protein gets one entry after TCRdb re-called the reads with MiXCR. The sample holds about 160,000 distinct CDR3 sequences, around 48% seen once. These data are taken from a study of CD8+CD57+ T cells in acquired aplastic anemia. Across the study: Sorted cells (CD4+ and CD8+) yielded DNA amounts that averaged about 3.1 ug.

Sequencing involved patients with CD8+CD57+ cell expansion previously shown by flow cytometry. Specimen: sorted CD4+, CD8+, or CD8+CD57+ T cells (not recorded which) from PBMCs. The sequence derives from a human donor with aplastic anemia.

CDR3 sequence reads: CAWSLGQGSILDQPQHF. The CDR3 nucleotides are TGTGCCTGGAGCCTCGGACAGGGTTCGATTTTAGATCAGCCCCAGCATTTT. The V and J genes are TRBV30 and TRBJ1-5; TRBD1 agrees at 8 bases. J gave up 5 bases and V 3 bases, and 15 bases lay outside the gene matches. CDR3 length: 17 residues. Looked up from germline, CDR1 is GTSNPN and CDR2 is SVGIG (reference sequence).